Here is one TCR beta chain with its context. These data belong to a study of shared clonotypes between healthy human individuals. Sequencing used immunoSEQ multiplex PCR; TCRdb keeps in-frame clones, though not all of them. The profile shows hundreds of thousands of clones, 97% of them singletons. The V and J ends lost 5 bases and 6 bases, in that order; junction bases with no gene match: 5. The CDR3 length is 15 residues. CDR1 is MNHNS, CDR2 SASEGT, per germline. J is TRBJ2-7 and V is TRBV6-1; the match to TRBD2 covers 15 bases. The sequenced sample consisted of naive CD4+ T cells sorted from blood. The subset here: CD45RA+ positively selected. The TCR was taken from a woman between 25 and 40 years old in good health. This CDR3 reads CASSPQGLAGGEQYF. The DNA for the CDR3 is TGTGCCAGCAGTCCACAGGGACTAGCGGGAGGCGAGCAGTACTTC.